This record looks at one T cell receptor beta chain sequence and its context. Its target is not known. TCRdb reprocessed the reads via MiXCR and lists one record per CDR3 protein. Seen here are about 360,000 distinct CDR3 sequences, 34% observed once, and the top ten hold roughly 14%. The length of the CDR3 is 16 residues. Between the trimmed V and J ends, which lost 2 bases and 5 bases, there was a span of 16 bases. Per germline, CDR1 SEHNR and CDR2 FQNEAQ (reference sequence). This entry belongs to a study of T cell repertoires in cytomegalovirus infection. Study in general: Public TCR beta signature analysis indicated the presence of both CMV infection and matching HLA type.

The chain recombines TRBV7-9 with TRBJ1-5; D possibly corresponds to TRBD1 (6 bases). The sequence was collected from a human donor in good health (CMV status not recorded). Some clones in this sample may be carry-over from other donors' samples. The sample was cultured PBMCs, taken from culture after CMV antigen stimulation. In DNA, the CDR3 is TGTGCCAGCAGCTTATACCAGGGGCTTGTGGATCAGCCCCAGCATTTT. Its translation: CASSLYQGLVDQPQHF.